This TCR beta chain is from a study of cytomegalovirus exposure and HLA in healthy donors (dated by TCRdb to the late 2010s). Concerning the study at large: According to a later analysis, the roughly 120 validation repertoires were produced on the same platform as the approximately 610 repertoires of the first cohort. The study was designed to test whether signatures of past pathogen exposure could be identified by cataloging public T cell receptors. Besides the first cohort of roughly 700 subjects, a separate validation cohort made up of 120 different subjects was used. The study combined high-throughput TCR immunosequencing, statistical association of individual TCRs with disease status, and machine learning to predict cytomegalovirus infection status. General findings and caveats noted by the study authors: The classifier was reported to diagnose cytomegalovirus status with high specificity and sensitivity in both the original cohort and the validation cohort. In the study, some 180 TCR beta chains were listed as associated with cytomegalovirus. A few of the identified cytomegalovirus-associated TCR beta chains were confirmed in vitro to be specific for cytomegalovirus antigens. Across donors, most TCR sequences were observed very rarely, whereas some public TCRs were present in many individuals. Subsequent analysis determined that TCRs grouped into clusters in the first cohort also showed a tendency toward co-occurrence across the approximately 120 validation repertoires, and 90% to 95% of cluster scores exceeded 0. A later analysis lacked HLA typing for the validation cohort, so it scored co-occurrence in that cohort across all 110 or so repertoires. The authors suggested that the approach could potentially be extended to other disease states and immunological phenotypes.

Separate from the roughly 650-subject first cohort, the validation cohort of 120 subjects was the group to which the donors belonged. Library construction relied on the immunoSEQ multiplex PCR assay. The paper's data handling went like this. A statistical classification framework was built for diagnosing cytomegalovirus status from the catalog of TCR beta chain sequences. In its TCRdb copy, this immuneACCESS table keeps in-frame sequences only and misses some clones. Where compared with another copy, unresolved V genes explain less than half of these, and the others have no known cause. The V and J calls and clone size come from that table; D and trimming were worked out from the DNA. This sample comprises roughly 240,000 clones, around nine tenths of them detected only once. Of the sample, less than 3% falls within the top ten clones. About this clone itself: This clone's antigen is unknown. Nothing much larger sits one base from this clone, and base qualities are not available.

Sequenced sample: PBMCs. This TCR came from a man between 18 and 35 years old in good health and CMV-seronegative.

The DNA sequence follows: TGTGCCAGCAGCCTACTAGCGGGCGGTGAGACCCAGTACTTC. Its protein is CASSLLAGGETQYF. Recombination connected TRBV11-2 to TRBJ2-5; a stretch of 9 junction bases matches TRBD2. From its cysteine to its phenylalanine, the CDR3 spans 14 amino acids. Only the CDR3 DNA stays, 42 bases, in frame from base 1. Via the germline V gene, CDR1 is SGHAT and CDR2 FQNNGV. Trimmed from V: 5 bases; trimmed from J: 5 bases; junction bases lacking a gene match: 6.